This TCR beta chain was captured by sequencing in a study of molecular identifiers for immune sequencing clone quantification. Regarding this clonotype: Its antigen is not known.

Study-level points and caveats: In cases of identical TCR molecules sharing a barcode, highly expanded clone sizes could be underestimated.

Using its own MiXCR run on the PCR reads, TCRdb lists one record per CDR3 protein. Among under 600,000 distinct CDR3 sequences listed, about 20% were seen once. J lost 3 bases, V lost 5 bases, and 8 bases had no gene match. This CDR3 contains 15 residues. The germline gives CDR1 MNHNY, CDR2 SVGAGI (reference sequence). This receptor was taken from a human donor in good health. Some libraries in this study had Jurkat cell RNA spiked in. Sequencing was performed on naive CD8+ T cells from blood, with Jurkat cell RNA spiked in. Subset specified: FACS-sorted CD8+CD4-CCR7+CD45RA+ naive T cells. The chain carries TRBV6-6 and TRBJ1-1, with 8 nucleotides matching TRBD1. The CDR3 here is CASSARTGMDTEAFF. CDR3 DNA: TGTGCCAGCAGTGCACGGACAGGGATGGACACTGAAGCTTTCTTT.